This is a list of T cell receptor beta chains from one sample in a study of T-cell reconstitution after alpha-beta-depleted transplantation in children. TCRdb independently ran MiXCR on the PCR reads; one entry per CDR3 protein. The sample shows more than 500,000 distinct CDR3 sequences, over 10% of them seen only once. Source: PBMCs, mostly from graft donor cells, taken 180 days after TCRalphabeta/CD19-depleted stem cell transplant. The source is a female patient aged 2-10 years who had a stem cell transplant for aplastic anemia, so the T cells may come from the graft donor. Each CDR3 is given with its conserved first and last residue. Each record gives: CDR3 protein, V gene, J gene.

CASSRDFADTQYF	TRBV7-7	TRBJ2-3
CASSLGIGQGLAEAFF	TRBV7-9	TRBJ1-1
CSVVSGRSGYQETQYF	TRBV29-1	TRBJ2-5
CASSYSREQYF	TRBV6-6	TRBJ2-7
CASSHPDREGTEAFF	TRBV4-3	TRBJ1-1
CASKNSQGAHEQFF	TRBV28	TRBJ2-1
CASSPPRGEETQYF	TRBV12-3/TRBV12-4	TRBJ2-5
CTSSTNLAAYNEQFF	TRBV1	TRBJ2-1
CASPGQGSSYNEQFF	TRBV7-9	TRBJ2-1
CSVERDTPYEQYF	TRBV29-1	TRBJ2-7